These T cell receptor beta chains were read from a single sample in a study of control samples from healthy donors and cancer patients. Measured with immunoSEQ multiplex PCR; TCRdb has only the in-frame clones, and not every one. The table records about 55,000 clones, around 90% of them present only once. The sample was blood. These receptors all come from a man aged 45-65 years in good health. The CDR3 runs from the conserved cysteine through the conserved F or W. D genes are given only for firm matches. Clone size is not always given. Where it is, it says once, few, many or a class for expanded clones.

CDR3 DNA: TGTGCCAGCAGTCCTCGTCGGACAGGGAGTGGCACTGAAGCTTTCTTT
CDR3 protein: CASSPRRTGSGTEAFF
clone size: NA
V gene: TRBV28
J gene: TRBJ1-1
CDR3 length: 16
D gene: TRBD1

CDR3 DNA: TGTGCCAGCAGCTTAACGAGCGGGAGTTATGAGCAGTTCTTC
CDR3 protein: CASSLTSGSYEQFF
clone size: NA
V gene: TRBV7-2
J gene: TRBJ2-1
CDR3 length: 14
D gene: TRBD2

CDR3 DNA: TGTGCCAGCAGCCAAGGCGAACATACGCAGTATTTT
CDR3 protein: CASSQGEHTQYF
clone size: NA
V gene: TRBV3-1/TRBV3-2
J gene: TRBJ2-3
CDR3 length: 12
D gene: NA

CDR3 DNA: TGTGCCAGCAGTTTATTACACCAGAACACCGGGGAGCTGTTTTTT
CDR3 protein: CASSLLHQNTGELFF
clone size: NA
V gene: TRBV28
J gene: TRBJ2-2
CDR3 length: 15
D gene: NA

CDR3 DNA: TGCGCCAGCAGCGTTACAGGGTACGAGCAGTACTTC
CDR3 protein: CASSVTGYEQYF
clone size: few
V gene: TRBV5-1
J gene: TRBJ2-7
CDR3 length: 12
D gene: NA

CDR3 DNA: TGTGCCAGCAGCTACGGGACAGGGATGAACACCGGGGAGCTGTTTTTT
CDR3 protein: CASSYGTGMNTGELFF
clone size: NA
V gene: TRBV9
J gene: TRBJ2-2
CDR3 length: 16
D gene: TRBD1

CDR3 DNA: TGTGCCAGCAGCTTAGCAGGACTAGCGGGGTTGGGCAATGAGCAGTTCTTC
CDR3 protein: CASSLAGLAGLGNEQFF
clone size: once
V gene: TRBV7-8
J gene: TRBJ2-1
CDR3 length: 17
D gene: TRBD2

CDR3 DNA: TGTGCCAGCAGCTTAAGTCCACAACAGCCCCAGCATTTT
CDR3 protein: CASSLSPQQPQHF
clone size: NA
V gene: TRBV11-2
J gene: TRBJ1-5
CDR3 length: 13
D gene: NA

CDR3 DNA: TGCAGCGTAAAGGGCGGGAGGGCGAGGGCAGATACGCAGTATTTT
CDR3 protein: CSVKGGRARADTQYF
clone size: NA
V gene: TRBV29-1
J gene: TRBJ2-3
CDR3 length: 15
D gene: TRBD2

CDR3 DNA: TGTGCCAGCAGCCCGTCGACAGTAGGGAGCATTCAGTACTTC
CDR3 protein: CASSPSTVGSIQYF
clone size: few
V gene: TRBV7-2
J gene: TRBJ2-4
CDR3 length: 14
D gene: NA

CDR3 DNA: TGTGCCATCAGTCGGACTAGCGGGAGAGCCTTCACAGATACGCAGTATTTT
CDR3 protein: CAISRTSGRAFTDTQYF
clone size: NA
V gene: TRBV10-3
J gene: TRBJ2-3
CDR3 length: 17
D gene: TRBD2

CDR3 DNA: TGCGCCAGCAGCCAAGAGGGCTTACACACAGATACGCAGTATTTT
CDR3 protein: CASSQEGLHTDTQYF
clone size: NA
V gene: TRBV4-1
J gene: TRBJ2-3
CDR3 length: 15
D gene: NA

CDR3 DNA: TGTGCCAGCAGCTTAGATCTAAACGAGCAGTACTTC
CDR3 protein: CASSLDLNEQYF
clone size: NA
V gene: TRBV7-2
J gene: TRBJ2-7
CDR3 length: 12
D gene: NA

CDR3 DNA: TGTGCCAGCAGTCAGGACATGGGCACAGATACGCAGTATTTT
CDR3 protein: CASSQDMGTDTQYF
clone size: NA
V gene: TRBV28
J gene: TRBJ2-3
CDR3 length: 14
D gene: NA

CDR3 DNA: TGTGCCAGCAGCCCCTCACAGGTCGGCCAAGATACGCAGTATTTT
CDR3 protein: CASSPSQVGQDTQYF
clone size: once
V gene: TRBV7-8
J gene: TRBJ2-3
CDR3 length: 15
D gene: NA

CDR3 DNA: TGTGCCAGTTCCGGGACAACAACTAGCCCTGAGCAGTTCTTC
CDR3 protein: CASSGTTTSPEQFF
clone size: NA
V gene: TRBV2
J gene: TRBJ2-1
CDR3 length: 14
D gene: NA

CDR3 DNA: TGTGCCAGCTCGCCCCTAGCGGGAGCTCCCTACAATGAGCAGTTCTTC
CDR3 protein: CASSPLAGAPYNEQFF
clone size: NA
V gene: TRBV18
J gene: TRBJ2-1
CDR3 length: 16
D gene: TRBD2